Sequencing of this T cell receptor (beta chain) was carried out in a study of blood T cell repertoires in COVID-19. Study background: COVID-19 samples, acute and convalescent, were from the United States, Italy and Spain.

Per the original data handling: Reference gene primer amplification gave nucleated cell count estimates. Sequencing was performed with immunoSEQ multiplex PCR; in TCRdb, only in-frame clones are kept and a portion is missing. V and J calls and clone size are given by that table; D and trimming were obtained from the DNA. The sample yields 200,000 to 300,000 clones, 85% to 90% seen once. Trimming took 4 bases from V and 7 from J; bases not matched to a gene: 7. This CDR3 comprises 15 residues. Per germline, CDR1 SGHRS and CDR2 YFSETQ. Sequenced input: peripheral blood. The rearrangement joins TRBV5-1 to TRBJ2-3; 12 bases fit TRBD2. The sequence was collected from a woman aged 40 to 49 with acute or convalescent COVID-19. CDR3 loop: CASSPSSGGGNTQYF. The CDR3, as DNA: TGCGCCAGCAGCCCTTCTAGCGGGGGGGGAAATACGCAGTATTTT.